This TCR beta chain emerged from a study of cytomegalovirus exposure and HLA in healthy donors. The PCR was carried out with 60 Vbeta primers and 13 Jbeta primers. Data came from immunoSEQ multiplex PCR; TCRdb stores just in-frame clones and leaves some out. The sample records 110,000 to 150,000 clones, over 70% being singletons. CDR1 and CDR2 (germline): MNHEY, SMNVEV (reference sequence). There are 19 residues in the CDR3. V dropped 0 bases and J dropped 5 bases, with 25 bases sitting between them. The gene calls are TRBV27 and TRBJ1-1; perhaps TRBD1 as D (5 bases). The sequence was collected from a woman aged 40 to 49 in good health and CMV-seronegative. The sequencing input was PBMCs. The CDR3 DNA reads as TGTGCCAGCAGTTTATCCTTGCTGGGAGGAGGGGCGCAAGAGACTGAAGCTTTCTTT. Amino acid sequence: CASSLSLLGGGAQETEAFF.